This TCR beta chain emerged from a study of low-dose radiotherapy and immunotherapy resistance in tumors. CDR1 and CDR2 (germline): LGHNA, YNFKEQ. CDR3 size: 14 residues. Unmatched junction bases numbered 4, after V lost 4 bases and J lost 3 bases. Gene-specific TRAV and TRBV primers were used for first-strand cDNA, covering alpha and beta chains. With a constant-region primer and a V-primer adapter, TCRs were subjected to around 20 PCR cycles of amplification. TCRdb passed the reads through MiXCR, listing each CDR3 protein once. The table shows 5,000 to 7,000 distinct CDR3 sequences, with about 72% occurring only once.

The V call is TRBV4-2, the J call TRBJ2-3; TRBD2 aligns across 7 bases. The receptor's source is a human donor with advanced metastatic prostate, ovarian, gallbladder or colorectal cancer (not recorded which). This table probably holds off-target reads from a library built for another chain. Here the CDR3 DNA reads TGTGCCAGCAGCCCCCCCGGGGGGACAGATACGCAGTATTTT. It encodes CASSPPGGTDTQYF.